These 4 T cell receptor beta chains came from one sample sequenced in a study of Ad26.COV2.S vaccination and SARS-CoV-2 variants. The treatment denotes: 19 received Ad26.COV2.S at low or high dose, single or two shots; 5 received placebo; per-sample allocation not given. Sampling happened 63 days after the first vaccine or placebo injection. Here immunoSEQ multiplex PCR was the method, and the copy in TCRdb shows in-frame clones only, minus some. The sample includes about 390,000 clones, roughly nine tenths seen only once; the top ten take 3.5%. The source material was peripheral blood, sampled in a trial of Ad26.COV2.S vaccine versus placebo. The receptors originated from a person aged 18 to 59 who received the Ad26.COV2.S COVID-19 vaccine or a placebo.

The V gene is TRBV13, the J gene TRBJ1-1; 9 bases map to TRBD1. This CDR3 has 16 amino acids. After removal of 4 bases from V and 7 bases from J, the junction contained 13 bases not matched to a gene. CDR1 and CDR2 from the germline V gene are PRHDT and FYEKMQ (reference sequence). CDR3 nucleotide sequence: TGTGCCAGCAGCTCAACCGGGACAGGGTATGGCGTTGAAGCTTTCTTT. It yields the protein CASSSTGTGYGVEAFF.

This chain joins TRBV9 and TRBJ1-3; 7 nucleotides line up with TRBD1. This CDR3 has 16 amino acids. The V and J ends lost 4 bases and 0 bases, in that order; junction bases with no gene match: 7. Germline CDR1 reads SGDLS; CDR2 reads YYNGEE. The CDR3 bases are TGTGCCAGCAGCACCCGACAGGGCCTCTCTGGAAACACCATATATTTT. Translation gives CASSTRQGLSGNTIYF.

The J gene is TRBJ1-5, the V gene TRBV19, with TRBD1 matching over 7 bases. The V segment lost 5 bases and the J segment 2 bases; nucleotides outside the gene matches: 3. The germline gives CDR1 LNHDA, CDR2 SQIVND (reference sequence). This CDR3 is 14 amino acids long. The CDR3: CASSFTGGNQPQHF. CDR3 sequence (DNA): TGTGCCAGTAGTTTTACAGGGGGCAATCAGCCCCAGCATTTT.

The rearrangement uses TRBV27 and TRBJ2-3, with D possibly matching TRBD1 (6 bases). V shed 1 base and J shed 0 bases, with 23 bases lying between them. The germline CDR1 and CDR2 sequences are MNHEY and SMNVEV (reference sequence). The CDR3 has 20 amino acids. CDR3 amino acids: CASSLYGGTLLGRSTDTQYF. Written as DNA, the CDR3 is TGTGCCAGCAGTTTATATGGGGGCACACTCCTCGGGCGTAGCACAGATACGCAGTATTTT.